The 27 T cell receptor beta chains below come from one sample, sequenced in a study of identical twins (dated by TCRdb to 2016 to 2017). Libraries were prepared through 5' RACE. For sequencing, an Illumina HiSeq 2000 was employed. TCRdb reworked the public reads: Q25 trimming with fastp, MiXCR clone assembly, productive beta chains retained. Entries are consolidated by CDR3 protein sequence, retaining the most common genes and DNA. The sample records hundreds of thousands of distinct CDR3 sequences, less than 10% of which are singletons. The ten biggest clones cover around 0.98% of the sample. This same sample was also part of a study on yellow fever vaccine responses in identical twins.

Specimen: PBMCs. The receptors derive from a woman under 30 in good health.

The chain links TRBV4-3 to TRBJ2-3; maybe TRBD1 (5 bases). Trimming took 0 bases from V and 0 from J, leaving 10 bases between them. Per the germline V gene, CDR1 is LGHNA and CDR2 is YSLEER. The CDR3 is 16 amino acids. The CDR3 is CASSQEWGLSTDTQYF. Written as DNA, the CDR3 is TGCGCCAGCAGCCAAGAGTGGGGCTTAAGCACAGATACGCAGTATTTT.

This clonotype was picked up a small number of times. The chain uses TRBV6-5 and TRBJ1-1; 12 positions agree with TRBD1. The CDR3 covers 17 residues. V was pared by 3 bases and J by 3 bases, with 8 bases of the junction left unmatched. The V gene's germline CDR1 is MNHEY and CDR2 SVGAGI. As DNA, the CDR3 is TGTGCCAGCAGTTATAGGGGACAGGGGGCAGGTTACACTGAAGCTTTCTTT. The encoded protein is CASSYRGQGAGYTEAFF.

V gene TRBV28 combines with J gene TRBJ1-2, with TRBD1 matching 8 bases. The ends lost 5 bases at V and 6 bases at J; junction bases unmatched: 17. CDR3 size: 17 residues. Germline CDR1 is MDHEN and CDR2 is SYDVKM. CDR3 region: CASSKNSQGATIHGYTF. The CDR3 DNA is TGTGCCAGCAGTAAAAACAGCCAGGGGGCGACTATTCATGGCTACACCTTC.

This clonotype was detected only a few times. The chain combines TRBV4-2 with TRBJ1-6; 7 positions agree with TRBD1. CDR3 length: 17 amino acids. CDR1 and CDR2 (germline): LGHNA, YNFKEQ. V gave up 0 bases and J gave up 6 bases; unmatched junction bases: 8. CDR3 sequence: CASSQDRQGFSNSPLHF. The DNA of the CDR3 is TGTGCCAGCAGCCAAGATCGACAGGGATTTAGTAATTCACCCCTCCACTTT.

This clonotype has more than one count but fewer than ten. The rearrangement uses TRBV6-1 and TRBJ2-7; 7 nucleotides agree with TRBD1. Germline trimming cut 7 bases from V and 3 bases from J; bases unmatched to any gene: 6. Germline loops: CDR1 MNHNS, CDR2 SASEGT. The CDR3 consists of 13 residues. CDR3 DNA sequence: TGTGCCAGCAACCGGGACAGCGGCTACGAGCAGTACTTC. This codes for CASNRDSGYEQYF.

This clonotype was recorded a few times. This chain links TRBV5-1 with TRBJ1-6; D gene unclear. The CDR3 totals 13 residues. V lost 7 bases and J 7 bases, leaving 12 bases between the germline ends. Germline-derived CDR1 and CDR2 are SGHRS and YFSETQ. The CDR3 protein is CASSPRENSPLHF. CDR3 sequence (DNA): TGCGCCAGCTCACCCCGGGAAAATTCACCCCTCCACTTT. Complete variable domain (other parts from reference TRBV5-1 and TRBJ1-6): KAGVTQTPRYLIKTRGQQVTLSCSPISGHRSVSWYQQTPGQGLQFLFEYFSETQRNKGNFPGRFSGRQFSNSRSEMNVSTLELGDSALYLCASSPRENSPLHFGNGTRLTVT.

V gene TRBV15 combines with J gene TRBJ2-3, with D unresolved. Germline CDR1 is LNHNV and CDR2 is YYDKDF (reference sequence). The CDR3 covers 15 residues. Trimming cost V 0 bases and J 9 bases, with 16 bases left between them. CDR3 nucleotide sequence: TGTGCCACCAGCAGAGATCGCGTAGGACCAGGCACGCAGTATTTT. Protein: CATSRDRVGPGTQYF.

The chain joins TRBV20-1 to TRBJ1-6; D is perhaps TRBD1 (6 bases). V lost 1 base and J 5 bases, leaving 15 bases between the germline ends. CDR1 and CDR2 from the germline V gene are DFQATT and SNEGSKA (reference sequence). The CDR3 covers 16 residues. The CDR3 region is CSARGGGGSDNSPLHF. The CDR3 nucleotides read TGCAGTGCTAGAGGTGGGGGGGGCTCGGATAATTCACCCCTCCACTTT.

This clonotype was recorded a few times. The V gene is TRBV3-1, the J gene TRBJ2-3; weak D call: TRBD2 (5 bases). Germline-derived CDR1 and CDR2 are LGHDT and YNNKEL (reference sequence). V was pared by 4 bases and J by 1 base, with 15 bases between. The CDR3 consists of 16 residues. The CDR3 spells CASSLRMAAGTDTQYF. Here the CDR3 DNA reads TGTGCCAGCAGCCTTCGGATGGCAGCGGGCACAGATACGCAGTATTTT.

The chain employs TRBV6-1 and TRBJ1-3; weak D call: TRBD1 (5 bases). The CDR3 is 16 residues long. Germline CDR1 is MNHNS and CDR2 is SASEGT. The V end was cut by 5 bases, the J end by 0 bases, with 14 bases between. CDR3 coding DNA: TGTGCCAGCAGTATAGCGGCGGGACCCTCTGGAAACACCATATATTTT. It specifies CASSIAAGPSGNTIYF.

This clonotype has more than one count but fewer than ten. The V and J genes are TRBV19 and TRBJ2-5, with TRBD2 matching over 8 bases. J lost 5 bases, V lost 7 bases, and 15 bases had no gene match. There are 16 residues in the CDR3. Per germline, CDR1 LNHDA and CDR2 SQIVND (reference sequence). The CDR3 bases are TGTGCCAGTAAGAGAAGTAGCGGGGCGGCTGGGGAGACCCAGTACTTC. Translated: CASKRSSGAAGETQYF.

Ten or more counts support this clonotype. The chain is built from TRBV5-1 and TRBJ2-6, with a possible D match to TRBD1 (5 bases). The CDR3 totals 16 residues. V was trimmed by 3 bases and J by 0 bases, leaving 10 bases between them. Germline V gene sequence: CDR1 SGHRS, CDR2 YFSETQ. The CDR3 bases are TGCGCCAGCAGCTCGAGCCAGGGCTCTGGGGCCAACGTCCTGACTTTC. It translates to CASSSSQGSGANVLTF. The entire variable domain, with the rest obtained from reference TRBV5-1 and TRBJ2-6, is as follows: KAGVTQTPRYLIKTRGQQVTLSCSPISGHRSVSWYQQTPGQGLQFLFEYFSETQRNKGNFPGRFSGRQFSNSRSEMNVSTLELGDSALYLCASSSSQGSGANVLTFGAGSRLTVL.

A few counts support this clonotype. The rearrangement joins TRBV24-1 to TRBJ2-3; D uncertain. The CDR3 runs to 11 residues. The germline V gene encodes CDR1 KGHDR and CDR2 SFDVKD. V was pared by 4 bases and J by 7 bases, with 5 bases between. As DNA, the CDR3 is TGTGCCACCAGTGACAGGCATACGCAGTATTTT. Translated: CATSDRHTQYF.

This clonotype occurred many times. This rearrangement joins TRBV12-3 or TRBV12-4 to TRBJ1-5; D uncertain. Trimming shortened V by 7 bases and J by 6 bases, and 10 bases separated the two germline ends. This CDR3 is 12 amino acids long. CDR3 sequence (DNA): TGTGCCAGCACCGGGGAGAGTCAGCCCCAGCATTTT. Amino acid sequence: CASTGESQPQHF.

This clonotype was seen a few times. The rearrangement links TRBV7-6 to TRBJ2-5; no clear D gene. This CDR3 has 15 amino acids. CDR1 SGHVS and CDR2 FNYEAQ come from the germline V gene. The V and J ends lost 1 base and 2 bases respectively, with 11 bases between them. Here the CDR3 DNA reads TGTGCCAGCAGCTTAGTTTTGGCAGTTCAAGAGACCCAGTACTTC. This codes for CASSLVLAVQETQYF. Filled out from reference TRBV7-6 and TRBJ2-5, the complete variable domain reads GAGVSQSPRYKVTKRGQDVALRCDPISGHVSLYWYRQALGQGPEFLTYFNYEAQQDKSGLPNDRFSAERPEGSISTLTIQRTEQRDSAMYRCASSLVLAVQETQYFGPGTRLLVL.

Concerning this clonotype itself: One junction end does not reproduce the germline sequence, and a read error may be involved. The chain combines TRBV6-1 with TRBJ1-5; D remains ambiguous. CDR3 size: 13 residues. CDR1 and CDR2 (germline): MNHNS, SASEGT. DNA of the CDR3: TGTGCCAGCATTGAAGGTAGCAATCAGCCCCAGCATTTT. As protein: CASIEGSNQPQHF.

This chain links TRBV20-1 with TRBJ2-7; D is ambiguous. V lost 0 bases, J lost 5 bases, and 8 bases lay in between. Per the germline V gene, CDR1 is DFQATT and CDR2 is SNEGSKA (reference sequence). CDR3 size: 12 residues. CDR3 sequence reads: CSARDSVDEQYF. As DNA, the CDR3 is TGCAGTGCTAGAGACTCTGTGGACGAGCAGTACTTC.

V gene TRBV5-4 combines with J gene TRBJ1-3; no definite D call. This CDR3 has 14 residues. Germline values: CDR1 SGHNT, CDR2 YYREEE (reference sequence). V lost 3 bases, J lost 4 bases, and 11 bases lay in between. The CDR3 protein is CASSSRAMGNTIYF. The CDR3 DNA sequence: TGTGCCAGCAGCTCCCGGGCGATGGGAAACACCATATATTTT.

This clonotype was found a few times. The rearrangement uses TRBV27 and TRBJ1-1; 10 nucleotides match TRBD1. Germline V gives CDR1 MNHEY, CDR2 SMNVEV (reference sequence). Trimming took 1 base from V and 4 from J; bases not matched to a gene: 6. This CDR3 has 16 residues. The CDR3 nucleotides are TGTGCCAGCAGTTTATTGGGACAGGGGTTCGGCACTGAAGCTTTCTTT. Translation: CASSLLGQGFGTEAFF.

The rearrangement uses TRBV2 and TRBJ2-7, with 11 bases that match TRBD2. The CDR3 totals 14 residues. V lost 6 bases to trimming and J lost 3 bases; unmatched junction nucleotides: 4. The germline CDR1 and CDR2 sequences are SNHLY and FYNNEI. CDR3 DNA: TGTGCCAGCAGCGGGACTAGCGGAAACTACGAGCAGTACTTC. Its protein product is CASSGTSGNYEQYF.

The chain employs TRBV6-5 and TRBJ1-2; unclear D gene. Trimming removed 1 base from V and 4 bases from J, with 10 bases in between. Germline loops: CDR1 MNHEY, CDR2 SVGAGI. The length of the CDR3 is 14 residues. The CDR3 region has the DNA TGTGCCAGCAGTTACTTAGACGCTTCCTATGGCTACACCTTC. Translating it yields CASSYLDASYGYTF.

This clonotype was seen only once. The genes are TRBV11-1 and TRBJ2-7, with D tentatively TRBD1 or TRBD2 (5 bases each). The CDR3 runs 14 residues. Germline assignment: CDR1 SGHAT and CDR2 FQDESV (reference sequence). V was cut by 4 bases and J by 12 bases, with 22 bases left in between. The CDR3 loop is CASSSSRTRGTLYF. In DNA, the CDR3 is TGTGCCAGCAGCTCTTCAAGGACGCGAGGGACGCTGTACTTC.

The chain recombines TRBV5-1 with TRBJ2-7, with 10 bases lining up with TRBD2. V shed 0 bases, J shed 0 bases, and the junction held 15 bases outside the gene matches. The V gene's germline CDR1 is SGHRS and CDR2 YFSETQ. This CDR3 is built from 20 residues. The CDR3, as DNA: TGCGCCAGCAGCTTGGTGGGGGTTCCAGCGGGGGGGACCCTCTCCTACGAGCAGTACTTC. As protein: CASSLVGVPAGGTLSYEQYF.

This clonotype was observed many times. The V and J genes are TRBV10-3 and TRBJ2-3, with D maybe TRBD1 (5 bases). V was cut by 3 bases and J by 5 bases, with 6 bases left in between. Germline V gives CDR1 ENHRY, CDR2 SYGVKD. The CDR3 spans 12 residues. The CDR3 bases are TGTGCCATCAGTGAAAGGGGAGATACGCAGTATTTT. Amino acid sequence: CAISERGDTQYF.

This clonotype was detected many times. The chain joins TRBV12-3 or TRBV12-4 to TRBJ2-1; TRBD2 aligns across 7 bases. CDR3 length: 13 amino acids. Trimming took 5 bases from V and 14 from J; bases not matched to a gene: 12. The CDR3 DNA reads as TGTGCCAGCAGTCACCTGGGGGGGGAGATTGAGTTCTTC. Protein product: CASSHLGGEIEFF.

As to this clonotype: The junction departs from germline at one end; a sequencing error may be responsible. The chain combines TRBV20-1 with TRBJ1-6; the D is unclear. Germline V lookup: CDR1 DFQATT, CDR2 SNEGSKA (reference sequence). This CDR3 has 17 amino acids. As DNA, the CDR3 is TGCTGTGCTAGATTCGACTTACCGAGCTCCTATAATTCACCCCTCCACTTT. Translating it yields CCARFDLPSSYNSPLHF.

This clonotype was counted between two and nine times. The chain combines TRBV6-1 with TRBJ1-1; D unresolved. Trimming took 7 bases from V and 0 from J, leaving 12 bases between them. The CDR3 runs 14 residues. Per germline, CDR1 MNHNS and CDR2 SASEGT. CDR3 in DNA: TGTGCCAGCATATACGGGCAGATGAACACTGAAGCTTTCTTT. This sequence encodes CASIYGQMNTEAFF.